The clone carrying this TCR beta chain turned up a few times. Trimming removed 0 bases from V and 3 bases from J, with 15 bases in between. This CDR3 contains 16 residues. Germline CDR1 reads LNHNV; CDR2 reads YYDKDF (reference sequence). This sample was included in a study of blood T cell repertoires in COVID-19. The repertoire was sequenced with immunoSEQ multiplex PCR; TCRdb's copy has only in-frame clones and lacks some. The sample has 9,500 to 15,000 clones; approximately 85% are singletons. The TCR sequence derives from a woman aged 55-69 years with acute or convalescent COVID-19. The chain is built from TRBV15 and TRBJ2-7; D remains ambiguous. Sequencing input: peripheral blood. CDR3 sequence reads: CATSRDSAGANYEQYF. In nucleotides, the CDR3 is TGTGCCACCAGCAGAGATTCAGCAGGCGCAAACTACGAGCAGTACTTC.